Listed here are 15 T cell receptor beta chains from one sample, sequenced in a study of blood T cell repertoires in COVID-19. Repertoires were generated with immunoSEQ multiplex PCR, while TCRdb's copy carries only in-frame clones and drops some. Of some 20,000 clones in the sample, 90% to 95% are singletons; the top ten hold 5% to 7%. What was sequenced was peripheral blood. The receptor set was obtained from a human donor in a cohort sampled during active COVID-19.

The rearrangement joins TRBV5-4 to TRBJ2-5; TRBD2 matches 9 bases. CDR1 is SGHNT, CDR2 YYREEE, per germline (reference sequence). V shed 0 bases, J shed 5 bases, and the junction held 8 bases outside the gene matches. The CDR3 totals 16 residues. This chain's CDR3 is CASSLGPVGLAETQYF. The CDR3 nucleotides are TGTGCCAGCAGCTTGGGACCCGTCGGACTAGCGGAGACCCAGTACTTC.

The chain couples TRBV12-3 or TRBV12-4 to TRBJ1-1; 7 nucleotides match TRBD1. The CDR3 loop spans 12 amino acids. V trimming: 7 bases; J trimming: 6 bases; junction bases outside the gene matches: 5. CDR3 sequence reads: CASTFGTAEAFF. In DNA, the CDR3 is TGTGCCAGCACCTTCGGGACAGCTGAAGCTTTCTTT.

The chain couples TRBV9 to TRBJ2-7; 10 bases align to TRBD2. The germline gives CDR1 SGDLS, CDR2 YYNGEE. The CDR3 is made up of 14 amino acids. V lost 3 bases to trimming and J lost 6 bases; unmatched junction nucleotides: 6. The CDR3 reads CASSGAGGPSEQYF. The CDR3 coding sequence is TGTGCCAGCAGCGGAGCGGGAGGGCCCTCCGAGCAGTACTTC.

This clone was picked up one time. The chain carries TRBV5-6 and TRBJ2-7, with D tentatively TRBD2 (6 bases). Between the trimmed V and J ends, which lost 2 bases and 2 bases, there was a span of 14 bases. CDR1 and CDR2 (germline): SGHDT, YYEEEE. The CDR3 is made up of 15 amino acids. CDR3 nucleotide sequence: TGTGCCAGCAGCTTTGTGTTGGGGAGGACCTACGAGCAGTACTTC. Translation: CASSFVLGRTYEQYF.

The V and J genes are TRBV5-6 and TRBJ1-2; D is perhaps TRBD1 (6 bases). V was trimmed by 0 bases and J by 14 bases, leaving 14 bases between them. CDR1 SGHDT and CDR2 YYEEEE come from the germline V gene. The CDR3 extends over 12 amino acids. The chain's CDR3 is CASSLGQASYTF. The DNA for the CDR3 is TGTGCCAGCAGCTTGGGACAGGCAAGTTATACCTTC.

CDR3 region: CASQALRIYEQYF. For the CDR3, the DNA is TGTGCCAGTCAGGCTCTCCGCATTTACGAGCAGTACTTC. The V gene is TRBV28, the J gene TRBJ2-7; D is ambiguous. This CDR3 is 13 amino acids long. Trimming took off 9 bases at V and 4 bases at J, with 16 bases between the two ends. Germline CDR1 reads MDHEN; CDR2 reads SYDVKM.

The chain employs TRBV28 and TRBJ2-7; TRBD1 matches at 11 bases. J gave up 3 bases and V 5 bases, and 6 bases lay outside the gene matches. Germline V lookup: CDR1 MDHEN, CDR2 SYDVKM. The CDR3 is 15 residues long. CDR3 amino acids: CASSESGTGGYEQYF. The CDR3, as DNA: TGTGCCAGCAGTGAATCCGGGACAGGGGGCTACGAGCAGTACTTC.

The CDR3 reads CASTRQGILGDNSPLHF. CDR3 nucleotides: TGTGCCAGCACTCGACAGGGGATCTTGGGGGATAATTCACCCCTCCACTTT. The chain carries TRBV18 and TRBJ1-6, with 8 bases fitting TRBD1. The CDR3 extends over 17 amino acids. The germline gives CDR1 KGHSH, CDR2 LQKENI. The junction had 14 bases not matched to a gene; V was cut back by 8 bases and J by 5 bases. The full variable domain, rest sourced from reference TRBV18 and TRBJ1-6, is NAGVMQNPRHLVRRRGQEARLRCSPMKGHSHVYWYRQLPEEGLKFMVYLQKENIIDESGMPKERFSAEFPKEGPSILRIQQVVRGDSAAYFCASTRQGILGDNSPLHFGNGTRLTVT.

The V call is TRBV5-8, the J call TRBJ2-3; D is possibly TRBD1 (5 bases). Germline V gives CDR1 SGHTS, CDR2 YDEGEE. This CDR3 spans 13 amino acids. Trimming stripped 6 bases from V and 0 bases from J, with 8 bases between. This chain's CDR3 is CASTPGSTDTQYF. The CDR3 region has the DNA TGTGCCAGCACCCCAGGGAGCACAGATACGCAGTATTTT.

The CDR3 bases are TGTGCCAGCAGCCAACAGGTCGGCTATGGCTACACCTTC. It codes for CASSQQVGYGYTF. The chain links TRBV2 to TRBJ1-2, with D possibly TRBD1 on 5 matching bases. V lost 6 bases, J lost 4 bases, and 12 bases lay in between. This CDR3 has 13 amino acids. Looked up from germline, CDR1 is SNHLY and CDR2 is FYNNEI.

This clone was seen more than once but under ten times. This chain uses TRBV2 with TRBJ2-7; D gene uncertain. The germline CDR1 and CDR2 sequences are SNHLY and FYNNEI. V lost 4 bases and J 3 bases, leaving 4 bases between the germline ends. The CDR3 contains 11 residues. CDR3 protein: CASSALYEQYF. CDR3 bases: TGTGCCAGCAGTGCTCTCTACGAGCAGTACTTC.

The chain recombines TRBV19 with TRBJ2-5; D possibly corresponds to TRBD2 (6 bases). The germline gives CDR1 LNHDA, CDR2 SQIVND (reference sequence). The CDR3 is 13 residues long. With 3 bases removed from V and 4 bases from J, the gap between germline ends came to 9 bases. The CDR3 loop is CASSMTGVETQYF. CDR3 DNA: TGTGCCAGTAGTATGACGGGGGTAGAGACCCAGTACTTC.

This chain connects TRBV6-2 or TRBV6-3 to TRBJ2-3; 9 positions agree with TRBD2. This CDR3 comprises 15 residues. V was pared by 4 bases and J by 2 bases, with 4 bases of the junction left unmatched. In germline, CDR1 is MNHEY, CDR2 SVGEGT. This CDR3 is CASSLAGAVTDTQYF. CDR3 in DNA: TGTGCCAGCAGTTTAGCGGGAGCTGTCACAGATACGCAGTATTTT.

This chain uses TRBV7-9 with TRBJ2-7; 7 positions match TRBD2. J gave up 3 bases and V 4 bases, and 9 bases lay outside the gene matches. The germline V gene has CDR1 SEHNR and CDR2 FQNEAQ (reference sequence). This CDR3 has 15 amino acids. The CDR3: CASSSRFGGSYEQYF. The CDR3 region has the DNA TGTGCCAGCAGCTCCCGGTTTGGCGGGAGCTACGAGCAGTACTTC.

The chain employs TRBV6-2 or TRBV6-3 and TRBJ2-3; 8 bases are a match to TRBD2. CDR3 size: 18 residues. The germline CDR1 and CDR2 sequences are MNHEY and SVGEGT. Germline trimming cut 6 bases from V and 6 bases from J; bases unmatched to any gene: 20. CDR3 sequence reads: CASSFLGAAGVMQDTQYF. CDR3 bases: TGTGCCAGCAGCTTCTTGGGTGCAGCGGGAGTCATGCAGGATACGCAGTATTTT.